This TCR beta chain was identified in a study of T cells in Graves' hyperthyroidism and ophthalmopathy. The study included ophthalmopathy patients with Clinical Activity Score at least 3, NOSPECS grade at least 4 and duration under 3 months. Each 10 ml fresh peripheral blood draw supplied the PBMCs. Germline V lookup: CDR1 SGHRS, CDR2 YFSETQ. CDR3 size: 16 residues. The germline V and J ends were trimmed by 4 bases and 1 base, with 17 bases remaining between them. On this clonotype itself: What it recognizes is unknown.

Regions amplified from RNA transcripts were the TCR beta CDR3 regions. HTBI primers drove first-round RT-PCR of the TCR CDR3. Each CDR3 protein gets one entry after TCRdb re-called the multiplex PCR reads with MiXCR. Of fewer than 450,000 distinct CDR3 sequences in the sample, roughly 15% were seen once. Findings and caveats of the study: A median roughly six months before onset, the model predicted ophthalmopathy. Also found in blood were most expanded thyroid clonotypes above 0.001.

The sample was blood. The sequence was obtained from a woman aged 60 to 75 with Graves' ophthalmopathy. The chain recombines TRBV5-1 with TRBJ1-1; D not certain. The CDR3 region is CASSQPTLTGNTEAFF. The DNA of the CDR3 is TGCGCCAGCAGCCAACCGACTCTTACGGGGAACACTGAAGCTTTCTTT.